A single sample gave rise to the 21 T cell receptor beta chains below, sequenced in a study of Tregs in tolerant kidney transplant recipients. Related graft donors supplied nonmyeloablative bone marrow transplants, and mixed chimerism was transient. Libraries were prepared by immunoSEQ multiplex PCR; TCRdb keeps only in-frame clonotypes and omits some of them. This table holds some 57,000 clones, roughly nine tenths found once. Sequences were derived from CD8+ T cells from blood (PBMCs), sampled 24 months after the transplant. The origin of the receptors is a human patient who received a combined kidney and bone marrow transplant. Among the T cells, some may be from the graft donor.

The CDR3 region is CASSQDSSLSYEQYF. The CDR3 DNA follows: TGTGCCAGCAGCCAAGATTCAAGCCTTTCCTACGAGCAGTACTTC. The rearrangement links TRBV4-2 to TRBJ2-7; D ambiguous. V shed 0 bases and J shed 1 base, with 10 bases lying between them. The CDR3 length is 15 residues. CDR1 and CDR2 from the germline V gene are LGHNA and YNFKEQ.

This chain connects TRBV28 to TRBJ1-1; maybe TRBD1 (6 bases). The germline gives CDR1 MDHEN, CDR2 SYDVKM. V was clipped by 6 bases and J by 6 bases, with 14 bases between them. The CDR3 contains 13 residues. The CDR3 DNA is TGTGCCAGCAGCTCCCCAGGGGATGCTGAAGCTTTCTTT. It encodes CASSSPGDAEAFF.

The rearrangement uses TRBV9 and TRBJ1-1; D is possibly TRBD1 (5 bases). V lost 4 bases and J 1 base, leaving 14 bases between the germline ends. The CDR3 loop spans 15 amino acids. Germline-derived CDR1 and CDR2 are SGDLS and YYNGEE. As DNA, the CDR3 is TGTGCCAGCAGCTCTCCAAGGGGCCAGAACACTGAAGCTTTCTTT. Encoded protein: CASSSPRGQNTEAFF.

The rearrangement links TRBV11-3 to TRBJ2-7; TRBD2 agrees at 13 bases. V was pared by 3 bases and J by 0 bases, with 8 bases of the junction left unmatched. The CDR3 is 18 residues long. Germline assignment: CDR1 SGHNT and CDR2 YENEEA. The CDR3 here is CASSFETSGRVGSYEQYF. The CDR3 coding sequence is TGTGCCAGCAGCTTCGAAACTAGCGGGAGGGTCGGCTCCTACGAGCAGTACTTC. The whole variable domain, filled in from reference TRBV11-3 and TRBJ2-7, reads EAGVVQSPRYKIIEKKQPVAFWCNPISGHNTLYWYLQNLGQGPELLIRYENEEAVDDSQLPKDRFSAERLKGVDSTLKIQPAELGDSAVYLCASSFETSGRVGSYEQYFGPGTRLTVT.

The chain has TRBV28 and TRBJ1-1, with D perhaps TRBD1 (6 bases). Deletions cut 8 bases from V and 5 bases from J, with 18 bases between. The CDR3 consists of 14 residues. Per germline, CDR1 MDHEN and CDR2 SYDVKM. The CDR3 sequence is CASCQKGGRTEAFF. In nucleotides, the CDR3 is TGTGCCAGCTGCCAAAAGGGGGGGCGTACTGAAGCTTTCTTT. Complete variable domain (other parts from reference TRBV28 and TRBJ1-1): DVKVTQSSRYLVKRTGEKVFLECVQDMDHENMFWYRQDPGLGLRLIYFSYDVKMKEKGDIPEGYSVSREKKERFSLILESASTNQTSMYLCASCQKGGRTEAFFGQGTRLTVV.

A single count supports this clone. The chain is built from TRBV11-3 and TRBJ2-7; TRBD1 is a possible D gene (6 bases). The V gene's germline CDR1 is SGHNT and CDR2 YENEEA. V shed 2 bases and J shed 3 bases, with 8 bases lying between them. The length of the CDR3 is 13 residues. CDR3 sequence (DNA): TGTGCCAGCAGCTTAACAGGGTACTACGAGCAGTACTTC. Its protein product is CASSLTGYYEQYF.

This chain links TRBV7-2 with TRBJ1-2; possible D gene TRBD1, 6 bases. This CDR3 is built from 15 residues. Germline CDR1 and CDR2: SGHTA and FQGNSA. Trimming pared 1 base from V and 8 bases from J, leaving 17 bases between. CDR3 bases: TGTGCCAGCAGCTTAGTAGGAACAGGGAAAGGAGGCTACACCTTC. The encoded protein is CASSLVGTGKGGYTF.

CDR3 region: CASSELAGEGETQYF. CDR3 in DNA: TGTGCCAGCAGCGAACTAGCGGGAGAGGGAGAGACCCAGTACTTC. The J gene is TRBJ2-5, the V gene TRBV5-6; TRBD2 matches 11 bases. CDR1 SGHDT and CDR2 YYEEEE come from the germline V gene. V shed 4 bases, J shed 4 bases, and the junction held 6 bases outside the gene matches. The CDR3 contains 15 residues. Looking up the rest from reference TRBV5-6 and TRBJ2-5 gives the full variable domain: DAGVTQSPTHLIKTRGQQVTLRCSPKSGHDTVSWYQQALGQGPQFIFQYYEEEERQRGNFPDRFSGHQFPNYSSELNVNALLLGDSALYLCASSELAGEGETQYFGPGTRLLVL.

The chain's CDR3 is CASSPRTGGNSPLHF. The CDR3 region has the DNA TGTGCCAGCAGCCCCAGGACAGGGGGGAATTCACCCCTCCACTTT. The chain carries TRBV9 and TRBJ1-6; TRBD1 agrees at 10 bases. CDR3 length equals 15 residues. Germline assignment: CDR1 SGDLS and CDR2 YYNGEE. J was trimmed by 7 bases and V by 4 bases; bases with no gene match: 5.

J is TRBJ1-4 and V is TRBV23-1, with D perhaps matching TRBD1 (6 bases). TRBV23-1 carries the ORF label, with uncertain function. The CDR3 has 15 residues. The V and J ends lost 2 bases and 4 bases respectively, with 11 bases between them. The CDR3 DNA reads as TGCGCCAGCAGTCAAAGGGGGGGGTTTAATGAAAAACTGTTTTTT. Translating gives CASSQRGGFNEKLFF.

V usage is TRBV27 and J usage is TRBJ1-5; 8 nucleotides agree with TRBD1. The CDR3 has 14 amino acids. Trimming removed 4 bases from V and 6 bases from J; junction bases left unmatched: 5. The germline CDR1 and CDR2 sequences are MNHEY and SMNVEV (reference sequence). The CDR3 region is CASSWTGPSQPQHF. CDR3 nucleotides: TGTGCCAGCAGTTGGACAGGGCCCAGTCAGCCCCAGCATTTT.

The rearrangement uses TRBV11-2 and TRBJ2-3; 9 positions agree with TRBD1. The V gene end was trimmed by 5 bases and the J gene end by 3 bases; junction bases not matched to a gene: 9. The V gene's germline CDR1 is SGHAT and CDR2 FQNNGV. This CDR3 has 16 amino acids. CDR3 nucleotide sequence: TGTGCCAGCAGCCTCTCGGGACAGGGAGTGACAGATACGCAGTATTTT. Translated, it gives CASSLSGQGVTDTQYF. Looking up the rest from reference TRBV11-2 and TRBJ2-3 gives the full variable domain: EAGVAQSPRYKIIEKRQSVAFWCNPISGHATLYWYQQILGQGPKLLIQFQNNGVVDDSQLPKDRFSAERLKGVDSTLKIQPAKLEDSAVYLCASSLSGQGVTDTQYFGPGTRLTVL.

The chain couples TRBV29-1 to TRBJ2-7, with 9 bases fitting TRBD1. Germline trimming cut 1 base from V and 0 bases from J; bases unmatched to any gene: 7. The length of the CDR3 is 16 residues. Germline V gene lookup returns CDR1 SQVTM and CDR2 ANQGSEA. The CDR3 DNA sequence: TGCAGCGTTGAAGGCGAGACAGGGGGGACCTCCTACGAGCAGTACTTC. Translating gives CSVEGETGGTSYEQYF.

A single count supports this clone. The rearrangement uses TRBV5-1 and TRBJ2-3; no firm D call. Germline CDR1 and CDR2: SGHRS and YFSETQ. The germline V and J ends were trimmed by 0 bases and 0 bases, with 5 bases remaining between them. This CDR3 comprises 14 residues. CDR3 protein: CASSLELSTDTQYF. CDR3 DNA: TGCGCCAGCAGCTTGGAGCTGAGCACAGATACGCAGTATTTT. Combining the CDR3 with reference TRBV5-1 and TRBJ2-3 gives the whole variable domain KAGVTQTPRYLIKTRGQQVTLSCSPISGHRSVSWYQQTPGQGLQFLFEYFSETQRNKGNFPGRFSGRQFSNSRSEMNVSTLELGDSALYLCASSLELSTDTQYFGPGTRLTVL.

This clone was observed once. Sequence at one end of the junction differs from germline and may be a read error. Here the CDR3 reads CATSRGQGTYEQYF. The CDR3 coding sequence is TGTGCCACCAGCAGGGGTCAGGGTACCTACGAGCAGTACTTC. The chain carries TRBV5-6 and TRBJ2-7, with a possible D match to TRBD1 (6 bases). CDR3 length: 14 amino acids. Germline lookup yields CDR1 SGHDT and CDR2 YYEEEE.

Remarks on this clone: No DNA is shown, since the ends of the CDR3 on it are uncertain; the CDR3 is the one TCRdb lists. This chain joins TRBV7-8 and TRBJ2-1; TRBD2, as called in the table, went unchecked against the DNA. CDR1 and CDR2 (germline): SGHVS, FQNEAQ. The CDR3 length is 13 residues, termini included. The CDR3 loop is CASRVASGSWCFF.

This clone appeared once. The chain is built from TRBV19 and TRBJ1-2, with D possibly TRBD1 on 6 matching bases. The germline V gene encodes CDR1 LNHDA and CDR2 SQIVND (reference sequence). Trimming shortened V by 1 base and J by 6 bases, and 27 bases separated the two germline ends. CDR3 size: 19 residues. This CDR3 is CASSIGPWGGTVPRDGYTF. CDR3 nucleotide sequence: TGTGCCAGTAGTATAGGCCCCTGGGGGGGCACCGTCCCCAGGGATGGCTACACCTTC.

The gene calls are TRBV6-4 and TRBJ2-3; D possibly corresponds to TRBD2 (6 bases). Trimming removed 7 bases at V and 4 bases at J, with 9 bases between. CDR3 length: 12 amino acids. CDR1 is MRHNA, CDR2 SNTAGT, per germline. The CDR3 sequence is CASIPGADTQYF. The DNA of the CDR3 is TGTGCCAGCATCCCGGGGGCAGATACGCAGTATTTT.

V is TRBV27 and J is TRBJ2-7; no clear D. The germline V and J ends were trimmed by 2 bases and 3 bases, with 11 bases remaining between them. CDR1 is MNHEY, CDR2 SMNVEV, per germline (reference sequence). The CDR3 has 14 residues. CDR3 DNA: TGTGCCAGCAGTTTAGGCCCCGGCGGCTACGAGCAGTACTTC. This codes for CASSLGPGGYEQYF.

The V gene is TRBV27, the J gene TRBJ1-2; a possible D gene is TRBD1 (6 bases). The CDR3 has 15 residues. V lost 6 bases, J lost 1 base, and 15 bases lay in between. CDR1 MNHEY and CDR2 SMNVEV come from the germline V gene (reference sequence). In DNA form, the CDR3 reads TGTGCCAGCAGCCCTAGCCAGGGGATTAACTATGGCTACACCTTC. Translated: CASSPSQGINYGYTF.

The genes are TRBV28 and TRBJ1-4, with D maybe TRBD1 (6 bases). Trimming stripped 10 bases from V and 8 bases from J, with 23 bases between. The CDR3 is 15 residues long. Germline assignment: CDR1 MDHEN and CDR2 SYDVKM. The CDR3 DNA reads as TGTGCCACAACGGAAAACAGGGCAAGTTGGGAAAAACTGTTTTTT. Its protein is CATTENRASWEKLFF. Filled out from reference TRBV28 and TRBJ1-4, the complete variable domain reads DVKVTQSSRYLVKRTGEKVFLECVQDMDHENMFWYRQDPGLGLRLIYFSYDVKMKEKGDIPEGYSVSREKKERFSLILESASTNQTSMYLCATTENRASWEKLFFGSGTQLSVL.